This record covers a single TCR beta chain. Germline loops: CDR1 LGHDT, CDR2 YNNKEL (reference sequence). The junction had 8 bases not matched to a gene; V was cut back by 4 bases and J by 6 bases. The length of the CDR3 is 15 residues. The source of the sample is a study of CD8 T cells in Susac syndrome. Random hexamers served to reverse transcribe roughly 0.5 to 1 ug RNA. One entry per CDR3 protein, called by TCRdb with MiXCR from the immunoSEQ multiplex PCR reads. The table has around 130,000 distinct CDR3 sequences, more than 75% seen once. The receptor comes from a human donor with multiple sclerosis. Material: CD8+ T cells from PBMCs. The rearrangement joins TRBV3-1 to TRBJ1-3, with TRBD1 matching 8 bases. CDR3 DNA: TGTGCCAGCAGCCCCCGGACAGGGTTTGAAAACACCATATATTTT. Amino acids: CASSPRTGFENTIYF.